The 18 T cell receptor beta chains presented below share a single source sample, sequenced in a study of cytomegalovirus exposure and HLA in healthy donors. Both 60 Vbeta primers and 13 Jbeta primers went into the PCR. TCRdb keeps only in-frame clones here, not all; method: immunoSEQ multiplex PCR. The sample lists around 150,000 clones; around 80% were seen once. Sequenced material: PBMCs. Receptors originate from a man younger than 40 in good health.

This clone was recorded once. This chain uses TRBV9 with TRBJ2-7; D perhaps matches TRBD2 (6 bases). The CDR3 totals 18 residues. Germline CDR1 is SGDLS and CDR2 is YYNGEE. The ends were cut back, 2 bases at V and 4 bases at J, with 25 bases in the middle. The CDR3 nucleotides read TGTGCCAGCAGCGTCGATGGGACTTCTCCACTAACCATTTACGAGCAGTACTTC. Its translation: CASSVDGTSPLTIYEQYF.

V usage is TRBV9 and J usage is TRBJ2-7; perhaps TRBD2 as D (6 bases). Per the germline V gene, CDR1 is SGDLS and CDR2 is YYNGEE. V gave up 1 base and J gave up 3 bases, with 14 bases separating them. This CDR3 contains 15 residues. The DNA of the CDR3 is TGTGCCAGCAGCGTAATGGGTAGCGGAGGCTACGAGCAGTACTTC. This encodes CASSVMGSGGYEQYF.

The rearrangement links TRBV6-5 to TRBJ1-1, with 7 bases matching TRBD1. The CDR3 has 14 amino acids. V lost 4 bases, J lost 0 bases, and 2 bases stayed unmatched. Germline CDR1 is MNHEY and CDR2 is SVGAGI. The CDR3 region is CASSWTGLNTEAFF. The DNA of the CDR3 is TGTGCCAGCAGTTGGACAGGCCTGAACACTGAAGCTTTCTTT.

This clone is a singleton in its sample. The genes are TRBV6-1 and TRBJ2-7; TRBD2 matches at 14 bases. The CDR3 is made up of 13 amino acids. CDR1 and CDR2 from the germline V gene are MNHNS and SASEGT. J gave up 7 bases and V 4 bases, and 0 bases lay outside the gene matches. Here the CDR3 DNA reads TGTGCCAGCAGTGGGACTAGCGGGAGGGAGCAGTACTTC. It is translated as CASSGTSGREQYF.

This clone was recorded once. A read error may produce the germline difference seen at one junction end. This rearrangement joins TRBV7-9 to TRBJ2-7, with 8 nucleotides matching TRBD1. The germline gives CDR1 SEHNR, CDR2 FQNEAQ (reference sequence). The CDR3 spans 14 residues. The CDR3 nucleotides are TGTTCCAGCAGCCGGGACAGGACATCCTACGAGCAGTACTTC. Encoded protein: CSSSRDRTSYEQYF.

V gene TRBV19 combines with J gene TRBJ1-2; 7 bases fit TRBD1. The CDR3 loop spans 12 amino acids. The germline gives CDR1 LNHDA, CDR2 SQIVND (reference sequence). V shed 6 bases and J 4 bases; nucleotides not matched to a gene: 2. CDR3 DNA: TGTGCCAGTAGACAGGGGACCTATGGCTACACCTTC. Translation gives CASRQGTYGYTF.

The table lists this clone with a count of one. This chain joins TRBV28 and TRBJ2-7, with 11 bases aligning to TRBD1. The length of the CDR3 is 14 residues. The trim removed 4 bases at V and 7 bases at J, leaving 6 bases unmatched. Germline CDR1 MDHEN, CDR2 SYDVKM. The CDR3 loop reads CASSSDRGLGEQYF. The CDR3 DNA follows: TGTGCCAGCAGTTCGGACAGGGGGCTGGGTGAGCAGTACTTC.

V is TRBV19 and J is TRBJ2-7; D may be TRBD2 (5 bases). The CDR3 loop spans 14 amino acids. In germline, CDR1 is LNHDA, CDR2 SQIVND (reference sequence). Trimming removed 3 bases at V and 3 bases at J, with 12 bases between. The CDR3 DNA is TGTGCCAGTAGTATCGCCGCGGGCCTCTACGAGCAGTACTTC. This encodes CASSIAAGLYEQYF.

The rearrangement joins TRBV30 to TRBJ2-7, with a tentative D call TRBD2 (6 bases). The V and J ends lost 1 base and 2 bases respectively, with 12 bases between them. There are 14 residues in the CDR3. Germline-derived CDR1 and CDR2 are GTSNPN and SVGIG (reference sequence). The CDR3 DNA reads TGTGCCTGGAGTGCCGGGACTCCCCCCTACGAGCAGTACTTC. As protein: CAWSAGTPPYEQYF.

In this sample, this clone turned up a few times. The chain employs TRBV7-2 and TRBJ2-7; TRBD1 aligns across 8 bases. J lost 2 bases, V lost 3 bases, and 3 bases had no gene match. This CDR3 is 14 amino acids long. CDR1 is SGHTA and CDR2 is FQGNSA in the germline V gene. CDR3 region: CASSLGQAPYEQYF. Here the CDR3 DNA reads TGTGCCAGCAGCTTGGGACAGGCCCCCTACGAGCAGTACTTC. Full variable domain (remainder filled in from reference TRBV7-2 and TRBJ2-7): GAGVSQSPSNKVTEKGKDVELRCDPISGHTALYWYRQSLGQGLEFLIYFQGNSAPDKSGLPSDRFSAERTGGSVSTLTIQRTQQEDSAVYLCASSLGQAPYEQYFGPGTRLTVT.

The chain is built from TRBV7-8 and TRBJ2-1; the match to TRBD2 covers 12 bases. The CDR3 has 16 amino acids. Germline V lookup: CDR1 SGHVS, CDR2 FQNEAQ. V trimming: 2 bases; J trimming: 8 bases; junction bases outside the gene matches: 7. The CDR3 is CASSLLAGGNGDEQFF. In DNA form, the CDR3 reads TGTGCCAGCAGCTTACTAGCGGGAGGGAACGGCGATGAGCAGTTCTTC.

The rearrangement uses TRBV30 and TRBJ2-5; TRBD2 matches 9 bases. The CDR3 is 17 residues long. Germline loops: CDR1 GTSNPN, CDR2 SVGIG (reference sequence). Trimming cost V 2 bases and J 5 bases; bases outside gene matches: 15. CDR3 sequence: CAWSPRGGGRAGETQYF. The CDR3 coding sequence is TGTGCCTGGAGTCCTAGGGGGGGCGGGAGGGCCGGGGAGACCCAGTACTTC.

This clone was seen only once. J is TRBJ2-3 and V is TRBV2; D uncertain. Germline V lookup: CDR1 SNHLY, CDR2 FYNNEI. The CDR3 runs to 11 residues. V was trimmed by 8 bases and J by 6 bases, leaving 9 bases between them. In DNA, the CDR3 is TGTGCCAGCGCCCCCCGGGATACGCAGTATTTT. Amino acid sequence: CASAPRDTQYF.

V usage is TRBV15 and J usage is TRBJ2-6; possibly TRBD2 for D (5 bases). CDR1 LNHNV and CDR2 YYDKDF come from the germline V gene (reference sequence). Between the trimmed V and J ends, which lost 5 bases and 1 base, there was a span of 9 bases. This CDR3 has 15 amino acids. CDR3 nucleotides: TGTGCCACCAGCGGAGGCGGGTCTGGGGCCAACGTCCTGACTTTC. Protein product: CATSGGGSGANVLTF.

To note about this clone: Other DNA sequences within the sample encode an identical CDR3. This chain connects TRBV18 to TRBJ1-5; D is perhaps TRBD1 (5 bases). Germline V lookup: CDR1 KGHSH, CDR2 LQKENI. The CDR3 runs 15 residues. The V gene lost 0 bases and the J gene lost 2 bases, with 8 bases spanning the gap. The CDR3 sequence is CASSPPGAGNQPQHF. The CDR3, as DNA: TGTGCCAGCTCACCACCAGGGGCAGGCAATCAGCCCCAGCATTTT.

A single count supports this clone. The chain couples TRBV29-1 to TRBJ2-7; TRBD1 agrees at 7 bases. The CDR3 has 12 residues. The trim removed 6 bases at V and 1 base at J, leaving 3 bases unmatched. CDR1 and CDR2 from the germline V gene are SQVTM and ANQGSEA. The CDR3 is CSVRDSSYEQYF. The CDR3 coding sequence is TGCAGCGTAAGGGACAGTTCCTACGAGCAGTACTTC.

CDR3 protein: CASSLEGGPSGANVLTF. The CDR3 DNA is TGTGCCAGCAGCTTAGAGGGGGGGCCTTCTGGGGCCAACGTCCTGACTTTC. This chain links TRBV7-9 with TRBJ2-6; perhaps TRBD2 as D (7 bases). Trimming cost V 1 base and J 1 base, with 11 bases left between them. This CDR3 is 17 amino acids long. Germline values: CDR1 SEHNR, CDR2 FQNEAQ (reference sequence).

The rearrangement uses TRBV10-3 and TRBJ2-7; TRBD1 agrees at 9 bases. The CDR3 has 14 residues. Germline V gene data show CDR1 as ENHRY and CDR2 as SYGVKD. V dropped 7 bases and J dropped 2; count of bases not matched to a gene: 6. This CDR3 is CAIKMGQGPYEQYF. In DNA, the CDR3 is TGTGCCATCAAGATGGGACAGGGACCCTACGAGCAGTACTTC.